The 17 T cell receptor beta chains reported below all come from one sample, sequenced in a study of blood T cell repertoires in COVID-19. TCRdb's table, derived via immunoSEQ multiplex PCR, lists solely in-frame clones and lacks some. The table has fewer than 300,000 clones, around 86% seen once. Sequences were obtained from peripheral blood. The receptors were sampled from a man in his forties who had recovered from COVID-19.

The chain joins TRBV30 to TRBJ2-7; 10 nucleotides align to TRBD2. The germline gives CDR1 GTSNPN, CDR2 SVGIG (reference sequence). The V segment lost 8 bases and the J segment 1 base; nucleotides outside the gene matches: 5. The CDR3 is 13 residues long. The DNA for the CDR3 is TGTGCCGGTACTAGCGGGGCTTCCTACGAGCAGTACTTC. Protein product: CAGTSGASYEQYF.

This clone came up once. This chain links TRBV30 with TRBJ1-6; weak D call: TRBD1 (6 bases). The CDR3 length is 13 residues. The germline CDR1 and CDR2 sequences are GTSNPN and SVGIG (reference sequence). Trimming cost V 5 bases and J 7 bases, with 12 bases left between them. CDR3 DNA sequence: TGTGCCTGGCGGAAAGGGGGAAATTCACCCCTCCACTTT. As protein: CAWRKGGNSPLHF.

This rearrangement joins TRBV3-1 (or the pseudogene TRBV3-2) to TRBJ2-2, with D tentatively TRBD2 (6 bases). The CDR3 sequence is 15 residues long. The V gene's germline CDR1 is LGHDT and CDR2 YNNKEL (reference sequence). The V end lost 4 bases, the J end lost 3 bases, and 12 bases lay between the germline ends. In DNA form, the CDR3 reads TGTGCCAGCAGCCCTTTAGCGGTGTACACCGGGGAGCTGTTTTTT. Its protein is CASSPLAVYTGELFF.

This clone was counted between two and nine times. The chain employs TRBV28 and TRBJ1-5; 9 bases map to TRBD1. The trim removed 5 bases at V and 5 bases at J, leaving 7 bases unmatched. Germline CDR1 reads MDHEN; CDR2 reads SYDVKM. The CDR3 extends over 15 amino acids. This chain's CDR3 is CASSHLQGAHQPQHF. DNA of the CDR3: TGTGCCAGCAGTCACCTACAGGGGGCGCATCAGCCCCAGCATTTT.

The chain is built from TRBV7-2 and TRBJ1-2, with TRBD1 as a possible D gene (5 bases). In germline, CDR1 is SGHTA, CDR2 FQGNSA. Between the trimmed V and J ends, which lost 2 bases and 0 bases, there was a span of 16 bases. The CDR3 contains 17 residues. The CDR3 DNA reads TGTGCCAGCAGCTTATGGTCAGGGCGAAAGACTAACTATGGCTACACCTTC. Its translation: CASSLWSGRKTNYGYTF.

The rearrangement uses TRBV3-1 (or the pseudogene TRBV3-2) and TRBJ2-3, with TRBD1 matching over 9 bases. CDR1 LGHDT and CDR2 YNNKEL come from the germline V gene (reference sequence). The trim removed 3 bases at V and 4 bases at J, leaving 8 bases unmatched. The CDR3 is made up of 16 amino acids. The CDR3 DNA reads TGTGCCAGCAGCCAGGGAACAGGGGGCAGGGCAGATACGCAGTATTTT. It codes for CASSQGTGGRADTQYF.

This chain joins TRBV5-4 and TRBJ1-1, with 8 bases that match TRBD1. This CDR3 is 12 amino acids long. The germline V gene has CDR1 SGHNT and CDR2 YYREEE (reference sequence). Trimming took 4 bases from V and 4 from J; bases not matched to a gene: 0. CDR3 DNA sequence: TGTGCCAGCAGCACAGGGGGCACTGAAGCTTTCTTT. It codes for CASSTGGTEAFF.

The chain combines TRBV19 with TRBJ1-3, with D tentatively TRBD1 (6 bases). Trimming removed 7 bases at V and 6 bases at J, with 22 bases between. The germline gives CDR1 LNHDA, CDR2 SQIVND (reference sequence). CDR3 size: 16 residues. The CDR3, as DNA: TGTGCCAGTAAGGCCAGGGGAACGGGCTTGGAAAACACCATATATTTT. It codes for CASKARGTGLENTIYF.

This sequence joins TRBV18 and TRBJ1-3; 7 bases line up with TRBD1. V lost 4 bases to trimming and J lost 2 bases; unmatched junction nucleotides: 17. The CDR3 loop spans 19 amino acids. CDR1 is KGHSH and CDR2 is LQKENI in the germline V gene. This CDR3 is CASSLSLPGGVRTGNTIYF. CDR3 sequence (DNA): TGTGCCAGCTCACTCTCACTCCCAGGGGGAGTTAGGACTGGAAACACCATATATTTT. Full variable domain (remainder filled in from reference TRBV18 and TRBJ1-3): NAGVMQNPRHLVRRRGQEARLRCSPMKGHSHVYWYRQLPEEGLKFMVYLQKENIIDESGMPKERFSAEFPKEGPSILRIQQVVRGDSAAYFCASSLSLPGGVRTGNTIYFGEGSWLTVV.

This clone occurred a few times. The CDR3 is CASSERGLYEQYF. The CDR3 DNA is TGTGCCAGCAGTGAAAGGGGGCTTTACGAGCAGTACTTC. The J gene is TRBJ2-7, the V gene TRBV6-1; 7 bases map to TRBD1. The CDR3 has 13 residues. CDR1 is MNHNS, CDR2 SASEGT, per germline. The V and J ends lost 2 bases and 4 bases, in that order; junction bases with no gene match: 2.

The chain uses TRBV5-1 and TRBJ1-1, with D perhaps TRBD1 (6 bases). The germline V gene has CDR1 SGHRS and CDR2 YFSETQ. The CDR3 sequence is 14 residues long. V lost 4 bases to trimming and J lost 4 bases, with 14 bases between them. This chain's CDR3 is CASSALQGATEAFF. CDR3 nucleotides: TGCGCCAGCAGCGCGCTACAGGGAGCCACTGAAGCTTTCTTT.

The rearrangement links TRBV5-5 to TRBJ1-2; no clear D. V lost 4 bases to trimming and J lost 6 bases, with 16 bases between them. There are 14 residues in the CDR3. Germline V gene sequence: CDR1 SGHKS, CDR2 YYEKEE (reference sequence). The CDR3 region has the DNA TGTGCCAGCAGCCCGATGGTCCTAGGTGATGGCTACACCTTC. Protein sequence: CASSPMVLGDGYTF.

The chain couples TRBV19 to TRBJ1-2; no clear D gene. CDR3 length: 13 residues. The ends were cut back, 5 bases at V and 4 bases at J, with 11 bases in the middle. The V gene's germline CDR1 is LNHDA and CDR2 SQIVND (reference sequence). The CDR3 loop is CASSPASTYGYTF. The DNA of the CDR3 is TGTGCCAGTAGTCCCGCCAGTACCTATGGCTACACCTTC.

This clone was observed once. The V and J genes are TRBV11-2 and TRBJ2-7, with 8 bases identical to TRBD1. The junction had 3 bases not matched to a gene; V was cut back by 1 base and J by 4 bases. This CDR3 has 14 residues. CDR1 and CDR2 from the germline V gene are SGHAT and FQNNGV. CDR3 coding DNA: TGTGCCAGCAGCTTAGTGACAGGGGATTACGAGCAGTACTTC. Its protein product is CASSLVTGDYEQYF.

The CDR3, as DNA: TGTGCCAGCAGTTACTGGCGGGTTGGGGAGACCCAGTACTTC. Encoded protein: CASSYWRVGETQYF. The V gene is TRBV6-5, the J gene TRBJ2-5; a possible D gene is TRBD2 (5 bases). This CDR3 comprises 14 residues. Trimming cost V 1 base and J 5 bases, with 11 bases left between them. Germline values: CDR1 MNHEY, CDR2 SVGAGI.

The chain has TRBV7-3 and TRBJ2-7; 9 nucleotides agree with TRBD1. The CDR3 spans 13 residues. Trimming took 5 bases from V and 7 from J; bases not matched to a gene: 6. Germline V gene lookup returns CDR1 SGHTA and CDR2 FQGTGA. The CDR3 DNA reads TGTGCCAGCAGCCCGGGACAGGGTCAAGAGCAGTACTTC. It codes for CASSPGQGQEQYF.

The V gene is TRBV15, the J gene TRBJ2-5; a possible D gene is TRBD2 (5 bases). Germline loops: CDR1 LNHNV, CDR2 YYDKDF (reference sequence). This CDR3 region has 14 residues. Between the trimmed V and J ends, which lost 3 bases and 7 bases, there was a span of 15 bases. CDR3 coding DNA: TGTGCCACCAGCAGTGGATCTGGTCGGGGGACCCAGTACTTC. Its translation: CATSSGSGRGTQYF.